The 19 T cell receptor beta chains reported below all come from one sample, sequenced in a study of T-cell reconstitution after alpha-beta-depleted transplantation in children. Unique molecular identifiers were incorporated into the prepared TCRbeta library. A single record per CDR3 protein comes from TCRdb applying MiXCR to the PCR reads. The table lists a few hundred thousand distinct CDR3 sequences, 43% of them singletons, with 25% to 30% in the top ten. Sample: PBMCs, taken before TCRalphabeta/CD19-depleted stem cell transplant. These receptors all come from a girl aged 2 to 9 with aplastic anemia, due to receive a stem cell transplant.

The table lists this clonotype with many counts. The rearrangement uses TRBV7-2 and TRBJ1-5; a weak D match, TRBD1 (6 bases). The CDR3 is made up of 14 amino acids. From germline, CDR1 is SGHTA and CDR2 FQGNSA. Trimming took 2 bases from V and 7 from J, leaving 12 bases between them. The chain's CDR3 is CASSLQGGDQPQHF. The CDR3 coding sequence is TGTGCCAGCAGCTTACAAGGGGGAGACCAGCCCCAGCATTTT.

This clonotype was counted a few times. This rearrangement joins TRBV12-3 or TRBV12-4 to TRBJ1-2; unclear D gene. Trimming left V 8 bases short and J 5 bases short, with 9 bases between. This CDR3 comprises 11 residues. CDR3 DNA: TGTGCCAGCGCCTCTCGATATGGCTACACCTTC. Its translation is CASASRYGYTF.

The chain has TRBV29-1 and TRBJ2-7, with 10 bases matching TRBD1. This CDR3 region has 11 residues. Germline assignment: CDR1 SQVTM and CDR2 ANQGSEA. V dropped 4 bases and J dropped 7; count of bases not matched to a gene: 1. CDR3 sequence (DNA): TGCAGCGTTGCGGGACAGGGGGAGCAGTACTTC. As protein: CSVAGQGEQYF.

This clonotype was seen ten or more times. The chain is built from TRBV29-1 and TRBJ1-5; D is unclear. Germline lookup yields CDR1 SQVTM and CDR2 ANQGSEA. The germline V and J ends were trimmed by 4 bases and 4 bases, with 11 bases remaining between them. The CDR3 has 13 residues. CDR3 region: CSVANRGNQPQHF. Written as DNA, the CDR3 is TGCAGCGTTGCAAATCGAGGGAATCAGCCCCAGCATTTT.

The chain couples TRBV3-1 to TRBJ1-1, with 9 bases identical to TRBD1. This CDR3 region has 12 residues. V gave up 10 bases and J gave up 1 base; unmatched junction bases: 1. CDR1 and CDR2 (germline): LGHDT, YNNKEL (reference sequence). In DNA, the CDR3 is TGTGCCACGGGACAGGGGAACACTGAAGCTTTCTTT. This encodes CATGQGNTEAFF. Full variable domain (remainder filled in from reference TRBV3-1 and TRBJ1-1): DTAVSQTPKYLVTQMGNDKSIKCEQNLGHDTMYWYKQDSKKFLKIMFSYNNKELIINETVPNRFSPKSPDKAHLNLHINSLELGDSAVYFCATGQGNTEAFFGQGTRLTVV.

This clonotype was seen a few times. The chain has TRBV7-3 and TRBJ2-6; no clear D. The germline V gene has CDR1 SGHTA and CDR2 FQGTGA. CDR3 length: 16 residues. V was shortened by 0 bases and J by 1 base, with 7 bases between the two germline ends. The CDR3 region has the DNA TGTGCCAGCAGCTTAACCAGGTCTTCTGGGGCCAACGTCCTGACTTTC. This encodes CASSLTRSSGANVLTF.

The V and J genes are TRBV7-8 and TRBJ2-1; perhaps TRBD2 as D (6 bases). The CDR3 has 15 residues. Germline V gives CDR1 SGHVS, CDR2 FQNEAQ. V lost 1 base, J lost 6 bases, and 13 bases lay in between. The CDR3 nucleotides read TGTGCCAGCAGCTTAGAAGTGACTAGGGGCAATGAGCAGTTCTTC. Translation gives CASSLEVTRGNEQFF.

The V call is TRBV20-1, the J call TRBJ1-1, with 11 bases matching TRBD1. The germline CDR1 and CDR2 sequences are DFQATT and SNEGSKA (reference sequence). The junction had 11 bases not matched to a gene; V was cut back by 6 bases and J by 5 bases. This CDR3 region has 15 residues. The CDR3 is CSAKDHGTGGTEAFF. Written as DNA, the CDR3 is TGCAGTGCCAAAGACCACGGGACAGGGGGGACTGAAGCTTTCTTT.

CDR3 coding DNA: TGTGCCAGCAGCTTAGGACACAGGGTTAATCAGCCCCAGCATTTT. Translated, it gives CASSLGHRVNQPQHF. The chain uses TRBV7-9 and TRBJ1-5; D perhaps matches TRBD1 (6 bases). The CDR3 consists of 15 residues. CDR1 is SEHNR, CDR2 FQNEAQ, per germline (reference sequence). Trimming pared 1 base from V and 4 bases from J, leaving 11 bases between.

V is TRBV11-1 and J is TRBJ2-1, with 13 nucleotides matching TRBD2. The CDR3 runs 18 residues. Trimming took 5 bases from V and 3 from J; bases not matched to a gene: 10. The germline CDR1 and CDR2 sequences are SGHAT and FQDESV (reference sequence). The CDR3 spells CASSGLAGANRLYNEQFF. The CDR3 bases are TGTGCCAGCAGCGGACTAGCGGGAGCAAACAGGCTCTACAATGAGCAGTTCTTC.

The genes are TRBV9 and TRBJ1-2, with D tentatively TRBD1 (6 bases). V was trimmed by 0 bases and J by 0 bases, leaving 12 bases between them. The length of the CDR3 is 16 residues. Per germline, CDR1 SGDLS and CDR2 YYNGEE. CDR3 amino acids: CASSVAGASANYGYTF. The CDR3 DNA reads as TGTGCCAGCAGCGTAGCGGGGGCAAGTGCTAACTATGGCTACACCTTC.

This chain joins TRBV20-1 and TRBJ1-3; D remains unclear. Germline CDR1 DFQATT, CDR2 SNEGSKA (reference sequence). Trimming stripped 1 base from V and 4 bases from J, with 14 bases between. The CDR3 consists of 15 residues. CDR3 residues: CSARGAPTGGNTIYF. The CDR3 nucleotides read TGCAGTGCTAGAGGGGCTCCGACGGGGGGAAACACCATATATTTT.

The table lists this clonotype with a few counts. The chain has TRBV4-1 and TRBJ2-7; 7 nucleotides agree with TRBD1. J was trimmed by 7 bases and V by 2 bases; bases with no gene match: 11. Germline assignment: CDR1 MGHRA and CDR2 YSYEKL. The CDR3 spans 15 residues. CDR3 bases: TGCGCCAGCAGCCAACCGGTAAGACAGGGTCGGGAGCAGTACTTC. Encoded protein: CASSQPVRQGREQYF.

There are a few counts of this clonotype. The chain combines TRBV20-1 with TRBJ1-4; perhaps TRBD1 as D (6 bases). The CDR3 extends over 14 amino acids. V lost 2 bases, J lost 7 bases, and 14 bases lay in between. Germline CDR1 is DFQATT and CDR2 is SNEGSKA (reference sequence). In DNA form, the CDR3 reads TGCAGTGCTAGATTCGGGGGGCAAAGTGAAAAACTGTTTTTT. Amino acids: CSARFGGQSEKLFF.

This clonotype was detected ten times or more. The rearrangement joins TRBV4-3 to TRBJ2-5, with a weak D call TRBD2 (5 bases). This CDR3 comprises 15 residues. Germline CDR1 is LGHNA and CDR2 is YSLEER. The V end was cut by 3 bases, the J end by 5 bases, with 16 bases between. CDR3 bases: TGCGCCAGCAGCCAGACCGGCGCGCCGGGGGAGACCCAGTACTTC. Amino acid sequence: CASSQTGAPGETQYF.

This clonotype occurred a few times. The rearrangement links TRBV28 to TRBJ2-3; the D gene is possibly TRBD2 (5 bases). There are 15 residues in the CDR3. Germline lookup yields CDR1 MDHEN and CDR2 SYDVKM. Trimming removed 2 bases from V and 6 bases from J, with 15 bases in between. The CDR3 spells CASSLAARPGDTQYF. The CDR3 nucleotides read TGTGCCAGCAGTTTAGCGGCACGCCCGGGGGATACGCAGTATTTT.

This clonotype was observed a handful of times. This sequence joins TRBV20-1 and TRBJ2-7; D possibly corresponds to TRBD1 (5 bases). Trimming cost V 6 bases and J 3 bases, with 15 bases left between them. The CDR3 covers 13 residues. Per the germline V gene, CDR1 is DFQATT and CDR2 is SNEGSKA (reference sequence). DNA for the CDR3: TGCAGTGCCGGCCAAAGAACAGGCTACGAGCAGTACTTC. Amino acid sequence: CSAGQRTGYEQYF.

There are many counts of this clonotype. The rearrangement joins TRBV29-1 to TRBJ2-1; D remains unclear. In germline, CDR1 is SQVTM, CDR2 ANQGSEA. This CDR3 comprises 11 residues. V shed 6 bases and J shed 8 bases, with 11 bases lying between them. The CDR3 is CSVTFLDEQFF. The CDR3 nucleotides are TGCAGCGTCACCTTTTTGGATGAGCAGTTCTTC.

The rearrangement joins TRBV10-3 to TRBJ2-1; D unresolved. This CDR3 is 13 amino acids long. CDR1 is ENHRY and CDR2 is SYGVKD in the germline V gene. V was clipped by 0 bases and J by 7 bases, with 7 bases between them. The CDR3 nucleotides read TGTGCCATCAGTGAGTCTGGTGATAATGAGCAGTTCTTC. The encoded protein is CAISESGDNEQFF.